The rows below give T cell receptor beta chains drawn from one sample of a study of cytomegalovirus exposure and HLA in healthy donors. Some clones are missing from TCRdb's copy, which holds only in-frame ones; the method was immunoSEQ multiplex PCR. This table lists about 130,000 clones. Material for sequencing was PBMCs. The receptors come from a man aged 18 to 29 in good health and CMV-seronegative. The CDR3 runs from the conserved cysteine through the conserved F or W. The D gene is left open where the match is weak.

D	J	V	CDR3	DNA
TRBD1	TRBJ2-1	TRBV7-9	CASSLGTGVNFVDEQFF	TGTGCCAGCAGCTTAGGGACAGGGGTTAATTTCGTCGATGAGCAGTTCTTC
TRBD2	TRBJ2-7	TRBV2	CATTGTSGRNEQYF	TGTGCCACCACCGGGACTAGCGGGAGGAACGAGCAGTACTTC
.	TRBJ1-2	TRBV9	CASSTLADSSYGYTF	TGTGCCAGCAGCACACTGGCCGACAGCTCTTATGGCTACACCTTC
TRBD2	TRBJ2-1	TRBV5-1	CASSWATSGGADYNEQFF	TGCGCCAGCAGCTGGGCGACTAGCGGGGGAGCAGACTACAATGAGCAGTTCTTC
.	TRBJ2-1	TRBV6-1	CASSESTDYNEQFF	TGTGCCAGCAGTGAATCTACAGATTACAATGAGCAGTTCTTC
.	TRBJ2-5	TRBV29-1	CSVDDTGGPETQYF	TGCAGCGTTGATGATACGGGGGGCCCAGAGACCCAGTACTTC
.	TRBJ2-3	TRBV2	CASSEVGTVLLTDTQYF	TGTGCCAGCAGTGAAGTGGGTACAGTCCTCCTCACAGATACGCAGTATTTT
.	TRBJ2-4	TRBV9	CASSVDSSKRGKNIQYF	TGTGCCAGCAGCGTAGATTCGTCCAAAAGGGGCAAAAACATTCAGTACTTC
.	TRBJ1-1	TRBV19	CASSKGGGIEAFF	TGTGCCAGTAGCAAGGGGGGGGGAATAGAAGCTTTCTTT
TRBD2	TRBJ2-2	TRBV9	CASSVVGSGGANTGELFF	TGTGCCAGCAGCGTAGTAGGGAGCGGGGGGGCGAACACCGGGGAGCTGTTTTTT
TRBD2	TRBJ2-2	TRBV5-1	CASSLTSGGQNTGELFF	TGCGCCAGCAGCTTAACTAGCGGGGGGCAGAACACCGGGGAGCTGTTTTTT
.	TRBJ2-3	TRBV18	CASSPTRTDTQYF	TGTGCCAGCTCACCGACACGCACAGATACGCAGTATTTT
.	TRBJ2-7	TRBV18	CASSLRQVYEQYF	TGTGCCAGCTCACTACGACAGGTCTACGAGCAGTACTTC
.	TRBJ1-5	TRBV28	CASRTHGATGGNQPQHF	TGTGCCAGCCGGACACATGGGGCCACGGGAGGCAATCAGCCCCAGCATTTT
.	TRBJ2-3	TRBV6-5	CASMAGAFTDTQYF	TGTGCCAGCATGGCGGGGGCCTTCACAGATACGCAGTATTTT
.	TRBJ1-1	TRBV9	CASSVGQGLNEAFF	TGTGCCAGCAGCGTTGGGCAGGGGCTCAATGAAGCTTTCTTT
.	TRBJ2-7	TRBV7-9	CASSLERGNTYEQYF	TGTGCCAGCAGCTTAGAGCGCGGGAACACCTACGAGCAGTACTTC
TRBD1	TRBJ2-7	TRBV10-2	CASSWTGQGSYEQYF	TGCGCCAGCAGTTGGACAGGTCAAGGCTCCTACGAGCAGTACTTC
.	TRBJ1-6	TRBV30	CAWSGALSPLHF	TGTGCCTGGAGTGGAGCTCTTTCACCCCTCCACTTT
.	TRBJ1-5	TRBV11-2	CASSVDYRVGQPQHF	TGTGCCAGCAGCGTCGATTACAGGGTCGGGCAGCCCCAGCATTTT
.	TRBJ1-2	TRBV6-5	CASGVGLGYTF	TGTGCCAGCGGGGTGGGGCTTGGCTACACCTTC
.	TRBJ1-1	TRBV7-9	CASSSAGGNTEAFF	TGTGCCAGCAGCTCGGCGGGAGGGAACACTGAAGCTTTCTTT
.	TRBJ1-4	TRBV6-5	CASGSRGPPSGEKLFF	TGTGCCAGCGGTTCCAGGGGTCCACCCTCGGGTGAAAAACTGTTTTTT
TRBD1	TRBJ2-7	TRBV4-1	CASSRKTGGSDEQYF	TGCGCCAGCAGCCGTAAGACAGGGGGCAGCGACGAGCAGTACTTC
.	TRBJ2-7	TRBV10-3	CAISWGGGAQMAEQYF	TGTGCCATCAGTTGGGGTGGGGGGGCGCAAATGGCCGAGCAGTACTTC
.	TRBJ1-1	TRBV5-1	CASSLDDPRVSEAFF	TGCGCCAGCAGCTTGGATGACCCGAGGGTATCTGAAGCTTTCTTT
TRBD2	TRBJ2-2	TRBV5-1	CASSLRLAGNTGELFF	TGCGCCAGCAGCTTGCGCCTAGCGGGGAACACCGGGGAGCTGTTTTTT
.	TRBJ1-1	TRBV6-4	CASSEGARNTEAFF	TGTGCCAGCAGTGAGGGGGCACGGAACACTGAAGCTTTCTTT
.	TRBJ2-5	TRBV5-4	CASSPYMSGQETQYF	TGTGCCAGCAGCCCCTACATGTCGGGGCAAGAGACCCAGTACTTC
.	TRBJ2-1	TRBV7-9	CASSRQESSYNEQFF	TGTGCCAGCAGCCGACAGGAGAGCTCCTACAATGAGCAGTTCTTC
TRBD2	TRBJ2-7	TRBV5-4	CASSTYRLAESSYEQYF	TGTGCCAGCAGCACTTACAGACTAGCGGAAAGCTCCTACGAGCAGTACTTC
.	TRBJ1-5	TRBV7-2	CASSLAGRGEWPQHF	TGTGCCAGCAGCTTAGCCGGTAGGGGCGAATGGCCCCAGCATTTT
TRBD1	TRBJ1-4	TRBV5-1	CASSLADRPTNEKLFF	TGCGCCAGCAGCTTGGCGGACAGGCCGACTAATGAAAAACTGTTTTTT
TRBD2	TRBJ2-3	TRBV5-6	CASSSRVAGRDTQYF	TGTGCCAGCAGCTCGAGAGTAGCGGGGCGAGATACGCAGTATTTT
TRBD2	TRBJ2-3	TRBV6-5	CASSSGLAGSTDTQYF	TGTGCCAGCAGTTCGGGACTAGCGGGGAGCACAGATACGCAGTATTTT
.	TRBJ2-1	TRBV6-4	CASSDSIRGSYNEQFF	TGTGCCAGCAGTGACTCGATCCGGGGATCCTACAATGAGCAGTTCTTC
.	TRBJ1-2	TRBV4-1	CASSQLTVNYGYTF	TGCGCCAGCAGCCAGCTGACAGTTAACTATGGCTACACCTTC
.	TRBJ2-7	TRBV19	CASSRTVTYEQYF	TGTGCCAGTAGTAGGACAGTTACCTACGAGCAGTACTTC
.	TRBJ2-1	TRBV5-1	CASSRGSRGDNEQFF	TGCGCCAGCAGCCGTGGGTCCCGAGGCGACAATGAGCAGTTCTTC
TRBD2	TRBJ2-7	TRBV5-1	CASSFQTSVNSYEQYF	TGCGCCAGCAGCTTTCAGACTAGCGTGAACTCCTACGAGCAGTACTTC
.	TRBJ1-4	TRBV15	CATRGVTTNEKLFF	TGTGCCACCAGGGGAGTTACAACTAATGAAAAACTGTTTTTT
TRBD1	TRBJ1-4	TRBV9	CASSSPPGTGTFNEKLFF	TGTGCCAGCAGCTCGCCACCCGGGACAGGGACTTTTAATGAAAAACTGTTTTTT
.	TRBJ2-2	TRBV5-1	CASSLAGTGELFF	TGCGCCAGCAGCTTAGCAGGCACCGGGGAGCTGTTTTTT
TRBD2	TRBJ2-7	TRBV19	CASLVRAWTSGRMWEQYF	TGTGCCAGTCTCGTCCGGGCATGGACTAGCGGGAGGATGTGGGAGCAGTACTTC
.	TRBJ1-1	TRBV6-5	CATKIQEGGEAFF	TGTGCCACCAAAATCCAAGAGGGAGGAGAAGCTTTCTTT
.	TRBJ1-2	TRBV30	CAWSPGLGRRRPYGYTF	TGTGCCTGGAGTCCGGGACTCGGCAGACGAAGGCCCTATGGCTACACCTTC
.	TRBJ2-1	TRBV28	CASSLWAGDNEQFF	TGTGCCAGCAGTTTATGGGCAGGGGACAATGAGCAGTTCTTC
TRBD2	TRBJ2-3	TRBV27	CASSLLGASGGDTDTQYF	TGTGCCAGCAGTTTATTGGGGGCTAGCGGGGGGGACACAGATACGCAGTATTTT
.	TRBJ2-7	TRBV30	CAWSVSGAPSYEQYF	TGTGCCTGGAGTGTATCGGGAGCCCCCTCCTACGAGCAGTACTTC
TRBD2	TRBJ2-7	TRBV6-5	CASRLAGPPGEQYF	TGTGCCAGCAGACTAGCGGGGCCCCCCGGCGAGCAGTACTTC
.	TRBJ1-2	TRBV18	CASSQRGRVDYGYTF	TGTGCCAGCTCACAACGGGGTCGGGTGGACTATGGCTACACCTTC
TRBD2	TRBJ2-7	TRBV11-2	CASSFVRLAGAYEQYF	TGTGCCAGCAGCTTCGTAAGGTTAGCGGGGGCCTACGAGCAGTACTTC
.	TRBJ1-4	TRBV6-1	CASSGRPGDEKLFF	TGTGCCAGCAGTGGGAGACCAGGGGATGAAAAACTGTTTTTT